This record looks at one T cell receptor beta chain sequence and its context. Its antigen is not identified. This specimen comes from a study of T-cell memory formation after mild COVID-19. Study context: Largely, the TCR clusters proved donor specific. General observations from the study: Prior to infection, memory already included some responding clones, suggesting cross-reactive memory joined.

Germline lookup yields CDR1 SGHDT and CDR2 YYEEEE. V lost 1 base and J lost 6, with 17 bases in between. The CDR3 contains 15 residues. Barcoded TCR alpha and TCR beta cDNA libraries with UMIs came from 5'RACE using constant-segment primers. Via MiXCR, TCRdb re-called the 5' RACE reads, giving one row per CDR3 protein. The sample lists 540,000 or so distinct CDR3 sequences, 20% occurring once. This receptor was taken from an adult woman who had mild COVID-19 (a few samples of this study predate the infection). Cell type and time point are not known. Sequencing was done on a sample of PBMCs or a T cell subset sorted from them (not recorded which). V gene TRBV5-6 combines with J gene TRBJ2-7; tentative D call: TRBD1 (6 bases). This chain's CDR3 is CASSLFLRTATEQYF. The CDR3 region has the DNA TGTGCCAGCAGCTTGTTTCTGCGGACAGCCACCGAGCAGTACTTC.